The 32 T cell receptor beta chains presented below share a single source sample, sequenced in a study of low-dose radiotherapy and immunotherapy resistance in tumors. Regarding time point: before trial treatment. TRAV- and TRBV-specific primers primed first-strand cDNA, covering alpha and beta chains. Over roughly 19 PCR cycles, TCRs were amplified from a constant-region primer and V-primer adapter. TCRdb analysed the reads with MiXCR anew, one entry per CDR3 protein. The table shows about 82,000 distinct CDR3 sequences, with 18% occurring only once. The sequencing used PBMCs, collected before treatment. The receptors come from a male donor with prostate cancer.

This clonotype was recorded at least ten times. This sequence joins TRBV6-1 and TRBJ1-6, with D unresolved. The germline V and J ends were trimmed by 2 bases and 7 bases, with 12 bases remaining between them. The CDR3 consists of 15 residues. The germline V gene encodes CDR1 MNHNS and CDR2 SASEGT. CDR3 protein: CASSEIGQRNSPLHF. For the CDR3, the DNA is TGTGCCAGCAGTGAAATAGGGCAGCGAAATTCACCCCTCCACTTT.

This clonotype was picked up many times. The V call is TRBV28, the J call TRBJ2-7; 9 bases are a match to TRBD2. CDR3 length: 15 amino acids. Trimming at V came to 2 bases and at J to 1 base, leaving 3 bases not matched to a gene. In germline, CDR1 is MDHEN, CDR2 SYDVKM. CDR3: CASSLPTSGSYEQYF. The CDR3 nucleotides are TGTGCCAGCAGTTTACCGACTAGCGGATCCTACGAGCAGTACTTC. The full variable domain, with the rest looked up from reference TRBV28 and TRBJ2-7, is DVKVTQSSRYLVKRTGEKVFLECVQDMDHENMFWYRQDPGLGLRLIYFSYDVKMKEKGDIPEGYSVSREKKERFSLILESASTNQTSMYLCASSLPTSGSYEQYFGPGTRLTVT.

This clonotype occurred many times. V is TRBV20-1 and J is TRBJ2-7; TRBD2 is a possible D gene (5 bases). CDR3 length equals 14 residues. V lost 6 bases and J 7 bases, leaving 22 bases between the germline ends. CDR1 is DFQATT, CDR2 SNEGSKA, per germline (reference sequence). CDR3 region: CSAFYDSGGFEQYF. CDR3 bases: TGCAGTGCGTTCTACGATTCCGGCGGGTTTGAGCAGTACTTC.

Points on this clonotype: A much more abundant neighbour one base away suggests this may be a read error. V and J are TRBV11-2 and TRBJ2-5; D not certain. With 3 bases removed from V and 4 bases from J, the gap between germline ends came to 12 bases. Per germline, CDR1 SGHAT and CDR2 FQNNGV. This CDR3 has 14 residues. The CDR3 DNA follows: TGTGCCAGCAGCTTTATGATGGGCCCAGAGACCCAGTACTTC. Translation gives CASSFMMGPETQYF.

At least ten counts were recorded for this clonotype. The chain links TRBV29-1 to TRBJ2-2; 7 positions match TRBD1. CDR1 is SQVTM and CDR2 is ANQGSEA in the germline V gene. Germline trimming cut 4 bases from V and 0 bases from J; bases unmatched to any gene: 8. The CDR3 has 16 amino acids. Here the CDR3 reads CSVAAGDSSNTGELFF. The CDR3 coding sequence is TGCAGCGTTGCAGCTGGGGACAGCTCGAACACCGGGGAGCTGTTTTTT.

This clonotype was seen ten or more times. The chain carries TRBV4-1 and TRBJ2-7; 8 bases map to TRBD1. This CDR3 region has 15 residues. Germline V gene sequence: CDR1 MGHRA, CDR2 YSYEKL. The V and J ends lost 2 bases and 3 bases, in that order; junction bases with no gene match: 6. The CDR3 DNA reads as TGCGCCAGCAGCCAACTAGGACAGGGCCGCTACGAGCAGTACTTC. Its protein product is CASSQLGQGRYEQYF.

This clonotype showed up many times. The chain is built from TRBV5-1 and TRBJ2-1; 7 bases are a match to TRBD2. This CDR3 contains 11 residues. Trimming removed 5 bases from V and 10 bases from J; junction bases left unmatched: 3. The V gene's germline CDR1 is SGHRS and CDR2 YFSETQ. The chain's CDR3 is CASRQRDEQFF. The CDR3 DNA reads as TGCGCCAGCAGGCAGCGGGACGAGCAGTTCTTC.

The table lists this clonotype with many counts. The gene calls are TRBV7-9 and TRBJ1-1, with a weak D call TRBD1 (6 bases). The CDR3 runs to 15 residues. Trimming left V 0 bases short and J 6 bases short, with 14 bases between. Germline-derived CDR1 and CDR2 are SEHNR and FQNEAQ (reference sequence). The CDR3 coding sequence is TGTGCCAGCAGCTTAGCAGGGGGGGCAGCACCTGAAGCTTTCTTT. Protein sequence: CASSLAGGAAPEAFF.

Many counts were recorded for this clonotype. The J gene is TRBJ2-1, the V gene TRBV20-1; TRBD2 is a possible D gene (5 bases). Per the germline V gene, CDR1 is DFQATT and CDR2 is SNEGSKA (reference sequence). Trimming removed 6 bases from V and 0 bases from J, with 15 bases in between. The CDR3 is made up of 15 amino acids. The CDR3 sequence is CSARLDGVSYNEQFF. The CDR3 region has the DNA TGCAGTGCAAGGCTTGACGGGGTCTCCTACAATGAGCAGTTCTTC.

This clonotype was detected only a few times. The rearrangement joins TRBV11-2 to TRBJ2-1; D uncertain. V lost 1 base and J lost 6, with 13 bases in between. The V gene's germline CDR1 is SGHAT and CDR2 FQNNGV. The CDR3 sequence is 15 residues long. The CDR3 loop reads CASSLAGSSSNEQFF. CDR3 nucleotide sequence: TGTGCCAGCAGCTTAGCGGGCTCGTCCAGCAATGAGCAGTTCTTC.

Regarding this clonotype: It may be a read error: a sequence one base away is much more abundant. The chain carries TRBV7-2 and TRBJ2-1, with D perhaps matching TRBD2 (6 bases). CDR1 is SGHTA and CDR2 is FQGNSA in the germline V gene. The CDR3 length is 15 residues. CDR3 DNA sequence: TGTGCCGGCAGCTCTCCCGCCGGAGGGATCGGTGAGCAGTTCTTC. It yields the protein CAGSSPAGGIGEQFF.

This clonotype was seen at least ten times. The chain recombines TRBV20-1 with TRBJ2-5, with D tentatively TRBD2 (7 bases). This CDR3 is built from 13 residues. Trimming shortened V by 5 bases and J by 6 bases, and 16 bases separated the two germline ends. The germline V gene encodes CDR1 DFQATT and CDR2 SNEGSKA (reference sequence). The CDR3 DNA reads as TGCAGTGCTGCCGGGGAGGGGGGAAAGACCCAGTACTTC. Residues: CSAAGEGGKTQYF.

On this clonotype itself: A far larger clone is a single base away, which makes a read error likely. The CDR3 reads CASSLPKTAGDAEQYF. CDR3 sequence (DNA): TGTGCCAGCAGTTTACCCAAGACTGCAGGGGACGCTGAGCAGTACTTC. This chain joins TRBV28 and TRBJ2-7; a weak D match, TRBD1 (6 bases). CDR3 length: 16 residues. CDR1 and CDR2 (germline): MDHEN, SYDVKM. Trimming took off 2 bases at V and 7 bases at J, with 21 bases between the two ends.

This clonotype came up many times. The CDR3 bases are TGCGCCAGCAGCCCCCGGGGGGGATGGGACTACGAGCAGTACTTC. This translates into CASSPRGGWDYEQYF. V gene TRBV4-3 combines with J gene TRBJ2-7, with TRBD2 matching over 8 bases. The CDR3 covers 15 residues. Germline CDR1 and CDR2: LGHNA and YSLEER. Trimming cost V 4 bases and J 3 bases; bases outside gene matches: 8.

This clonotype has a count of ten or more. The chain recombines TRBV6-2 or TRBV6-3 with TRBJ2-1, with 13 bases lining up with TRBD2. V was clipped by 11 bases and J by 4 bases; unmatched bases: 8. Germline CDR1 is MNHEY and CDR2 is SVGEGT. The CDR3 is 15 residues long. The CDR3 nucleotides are TGTGCCTCACTAGCGGGAGGGCCCTTATACAATGAGCAGTTCTTC. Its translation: CASLAGGPLYNEQFF.

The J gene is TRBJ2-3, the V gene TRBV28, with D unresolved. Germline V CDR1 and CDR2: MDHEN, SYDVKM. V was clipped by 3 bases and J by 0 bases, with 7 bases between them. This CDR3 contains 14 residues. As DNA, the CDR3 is TGTGCCAGCAGTTTTGGCAGAAGCACAGATACGCAGTATTTT. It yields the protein CASSFGRSTDTQYF.

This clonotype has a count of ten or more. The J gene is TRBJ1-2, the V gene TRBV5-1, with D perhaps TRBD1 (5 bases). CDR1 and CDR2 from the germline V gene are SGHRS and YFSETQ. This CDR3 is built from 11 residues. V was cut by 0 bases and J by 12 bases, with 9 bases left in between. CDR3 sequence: CASSLEGVNTF. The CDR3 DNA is TGCGCCAGCAGCTTGGAAGGGGTTAACACCTTC.

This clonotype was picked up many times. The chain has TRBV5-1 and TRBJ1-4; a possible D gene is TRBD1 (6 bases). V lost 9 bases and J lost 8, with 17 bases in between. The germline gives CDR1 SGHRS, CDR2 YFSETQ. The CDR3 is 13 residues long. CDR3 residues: CATRDTPSEKLFF. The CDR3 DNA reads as TGCGCCACCCGGGACACCCCGTCAGAAAAACTGTTTTTT.

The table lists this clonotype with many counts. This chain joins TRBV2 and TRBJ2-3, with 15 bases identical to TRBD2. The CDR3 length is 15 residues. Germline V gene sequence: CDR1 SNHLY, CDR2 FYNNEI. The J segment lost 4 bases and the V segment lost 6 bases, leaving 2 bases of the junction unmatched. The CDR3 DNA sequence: TGTGCCAGCAGAGGGACTAGCGGGGGGCCAGATACGCAGTATTTT. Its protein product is CASRGTSGGPDTQYF.

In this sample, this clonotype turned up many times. Here the CDR3 DNA reads TGCGCCAGCAGCCAAGGTCTGAGGGTGAACTATGGCTACACCTTC. The encoded protein is CASSQGLRVNYGYTF. The rearrangement uses TRBV4-1 and TRBJ1-2; D is unresolved. This CDR3 has 15 amino acids. Germline V gives CDR1 MGHRA, CDR2 YSYEKL. Trimming pared 1 base from V and 2 bases from J, leaving 11 bases between.

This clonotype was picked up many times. CDR3 protein: CSASTLAGEGAGELFF. For the CDR3, the DNA is TGCAGTGCTAGTACGCTAGCGGGGGAGGGGGCCGGGGAGCTGTTTTTT. This rearrangement joins TRBV20-1 to TRBJ2-2; 10 positions agree with TRBD2. The CDR3 has 16 amino acids. Germline assignment: CDR1 DFQATT and CDR2 SNEGSKA (reference sequence). V dropped 3 bases and J dropped 6; count of bases not matched to a gene: 10.

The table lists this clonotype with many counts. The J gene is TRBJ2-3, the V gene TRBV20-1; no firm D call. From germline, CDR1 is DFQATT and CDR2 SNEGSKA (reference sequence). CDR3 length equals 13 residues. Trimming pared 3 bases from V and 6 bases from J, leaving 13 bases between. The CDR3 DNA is TGCAGTGCTAGGACCCCCCGCTCGGATACGCAGTATTTT. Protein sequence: CSARTPRSDTQYF.

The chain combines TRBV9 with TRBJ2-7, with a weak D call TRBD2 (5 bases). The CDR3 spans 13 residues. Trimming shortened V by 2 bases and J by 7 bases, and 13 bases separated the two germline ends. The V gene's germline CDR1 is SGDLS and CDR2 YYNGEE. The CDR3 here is CASSVSGVGEQYF. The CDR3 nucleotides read TGTGCCAGCAGCGTCTCCGGGGTGGGGGAGCAGTACTTC.

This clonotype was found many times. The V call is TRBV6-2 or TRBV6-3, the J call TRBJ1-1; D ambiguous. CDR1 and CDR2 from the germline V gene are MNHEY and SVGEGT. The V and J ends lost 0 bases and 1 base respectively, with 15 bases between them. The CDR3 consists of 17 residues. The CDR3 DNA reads TGTGCCAGCAGTTACTCATCCGCCTGGCCGACGAACACTGAAGCTTTCTTT. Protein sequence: CASSYSSAWPTNTEAFF.

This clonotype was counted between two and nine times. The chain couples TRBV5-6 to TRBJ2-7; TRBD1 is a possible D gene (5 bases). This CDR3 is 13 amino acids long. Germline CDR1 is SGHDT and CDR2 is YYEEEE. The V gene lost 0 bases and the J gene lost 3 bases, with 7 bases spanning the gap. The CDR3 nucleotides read TGTGCCAGCAGCTTGGGACAGTTCTACGAGCAGTACTTC. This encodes CASSLGQFYEQYF.

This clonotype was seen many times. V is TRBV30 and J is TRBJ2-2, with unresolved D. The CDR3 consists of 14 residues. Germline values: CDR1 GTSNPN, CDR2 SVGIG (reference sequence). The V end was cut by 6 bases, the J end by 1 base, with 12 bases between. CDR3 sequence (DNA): TGTGCCTGTCCCCAGACCCTGAACACCGGGGAGCTGTTTTTT. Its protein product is CACPQTLNTGELFF.

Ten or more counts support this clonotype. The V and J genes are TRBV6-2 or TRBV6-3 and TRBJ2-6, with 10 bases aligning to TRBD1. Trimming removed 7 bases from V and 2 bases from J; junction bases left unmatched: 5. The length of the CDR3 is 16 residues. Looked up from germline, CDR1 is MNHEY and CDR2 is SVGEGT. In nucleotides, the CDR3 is TGTGCCAGCACTACCGGGACAGGGGCTGGGGCCAACGTCCTGACTTTC. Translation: CASTTGTGAGANVLTF.

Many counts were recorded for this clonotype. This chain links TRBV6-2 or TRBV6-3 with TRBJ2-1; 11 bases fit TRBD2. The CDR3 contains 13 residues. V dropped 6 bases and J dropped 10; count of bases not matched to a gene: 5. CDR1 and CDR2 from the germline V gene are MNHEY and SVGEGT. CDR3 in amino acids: CASRVTSGGEQFF. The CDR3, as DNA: TGTGCCAGCAGGGTAACTAGCGGGGGAGAGCAGTTCTTC.

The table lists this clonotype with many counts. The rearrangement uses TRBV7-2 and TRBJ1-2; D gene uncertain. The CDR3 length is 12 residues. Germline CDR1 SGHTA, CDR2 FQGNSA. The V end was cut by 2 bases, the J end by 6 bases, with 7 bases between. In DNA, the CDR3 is TGTGCCAGCAGCTTATGGAGGGATGGCTACACCTTC. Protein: CASSLWRDGYTF. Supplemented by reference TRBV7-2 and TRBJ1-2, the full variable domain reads GAGVSQSPSNKVTEKGKDVELRCDPISGHTALYWYRQSLGQGLEFLIYFQGNSAPDKSGLPSDRFSAERTGGSVSTLTIQRTQQEDSAVYLCASSLWRDGYTFGSGTRLTVV.

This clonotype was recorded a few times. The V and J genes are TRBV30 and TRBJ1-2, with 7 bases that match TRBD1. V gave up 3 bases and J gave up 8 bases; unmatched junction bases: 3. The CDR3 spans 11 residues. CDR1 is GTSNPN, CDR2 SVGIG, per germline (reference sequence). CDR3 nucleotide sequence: TGTGCCTGGAGACAGGACAGGGGCTACACCTTC. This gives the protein CAWRQDRGYTF.

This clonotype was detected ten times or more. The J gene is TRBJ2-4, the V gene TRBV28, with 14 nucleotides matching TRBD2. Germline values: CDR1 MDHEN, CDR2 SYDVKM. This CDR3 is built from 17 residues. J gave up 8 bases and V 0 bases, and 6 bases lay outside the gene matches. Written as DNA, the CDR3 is TGTGCCAGCAGTTTATGGACTAGCGGGGGGGCGAGGGACATTCAGTACTTC. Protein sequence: CASSLWTSGGARDIQYF.

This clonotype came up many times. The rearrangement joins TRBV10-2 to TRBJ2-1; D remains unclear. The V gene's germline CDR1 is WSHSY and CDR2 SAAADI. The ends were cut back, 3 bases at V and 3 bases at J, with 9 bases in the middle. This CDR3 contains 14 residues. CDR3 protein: CASSEGLLYNEQFF. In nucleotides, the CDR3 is TGCGCCAGCAGTGAAGGCCTTCTCTACAATGAGCAGTTCTTC.